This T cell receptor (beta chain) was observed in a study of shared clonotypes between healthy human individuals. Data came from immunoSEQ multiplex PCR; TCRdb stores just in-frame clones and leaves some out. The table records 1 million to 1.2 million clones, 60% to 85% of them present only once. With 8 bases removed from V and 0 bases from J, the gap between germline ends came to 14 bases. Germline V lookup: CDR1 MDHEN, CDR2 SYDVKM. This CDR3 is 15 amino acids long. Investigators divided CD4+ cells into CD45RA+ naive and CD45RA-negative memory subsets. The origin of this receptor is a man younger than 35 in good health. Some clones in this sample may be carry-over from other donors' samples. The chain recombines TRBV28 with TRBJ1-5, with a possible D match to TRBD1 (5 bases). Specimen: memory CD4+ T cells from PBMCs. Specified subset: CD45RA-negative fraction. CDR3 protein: CASGSVGDSNQPQHF. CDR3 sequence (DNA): TGTGCCAGCGGCAGCGTGGGGGATAGCAATCAGCCCCAGCATTTT.